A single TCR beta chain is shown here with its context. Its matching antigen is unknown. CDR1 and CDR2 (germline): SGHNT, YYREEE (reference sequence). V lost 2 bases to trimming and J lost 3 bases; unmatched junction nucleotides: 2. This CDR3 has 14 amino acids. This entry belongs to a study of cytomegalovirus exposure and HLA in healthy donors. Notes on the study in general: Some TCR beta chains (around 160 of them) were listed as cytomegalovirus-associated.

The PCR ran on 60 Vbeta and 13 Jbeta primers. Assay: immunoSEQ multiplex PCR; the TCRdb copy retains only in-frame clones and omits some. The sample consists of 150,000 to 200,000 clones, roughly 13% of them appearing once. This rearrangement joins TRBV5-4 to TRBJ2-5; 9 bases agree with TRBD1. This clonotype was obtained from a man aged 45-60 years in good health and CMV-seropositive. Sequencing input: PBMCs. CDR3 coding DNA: TGTGCCAGCAGCTTAACAGGGGGCGAAGAGACCCAGTACTTC. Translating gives CASSLTGGEETQYF. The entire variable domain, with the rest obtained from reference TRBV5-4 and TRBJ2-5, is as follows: ETGVTQSPTHLIKTRGQQVTLRCSSQSGHNTVSWYQQALGQGPQFIFQYYREEENGRGNFPPRFSGLQFPNYSSELNVNALELDDSALYLCASSLTGGEETQYFGPGTRLLVL.